This T cell receptor beta chain originates from a study of Graves' ophthalmopathy and Graves' hyperthyroidism. The PBMCs used were ones drawn from about 9.3 ml of fresh peripheral blood. Of note for this clonotype: Its specificity is not known.

Amplified material comprised TCR beta CDR3 regions derived from RNA transcripts. HTBI primers primed a first-round RT-PCR, and a second-round multiplex PCR followed. One entry per CDR3 protein, called by TCRdb with MiXCR from the multiplex PCR reads. Here the sample spans around 50,000 distinct CDR3 sequences, 50% being singletons. Study conclusions and caveats: Blood samples also showed most expanded thyroid clonotypes exceeding 0.001 frequency.

This CDR3 has 13 residues. The junction had 1 base not matched to a gene; V was cut back by 3 bases and J by 2 bases. Per the germline V gene, CDR1 is DFQATT and CDR2 is SNEGSKA (reference sequence). Sequenced: peripheral blood. V gene TRBV20-1 combines with J gene TRBJ2-3; 8 bases map to TRBD2. The receptor comes from an adult man with Graves' ophthalmopathy. The CDR3 here is CSASGRVTDTQYF. The CDR3 bases are TGCAGTGCTAGCGGGAGGGTCACAGATACGCAGTATTTT.